Shown below are 22 T cell receptor beta chains from a single sample sequenced in a study of blood T cell repertoires in COVID-19. Sequencing used immunoSEQ multiplex PCR; TCRdb keeps in-frame clones, though not all of them. This sample has around 190,000 clones, with 60% to 85% found just once. Source material: peripheral blood. These receptor sequences come from a woman aged 45 to 65 with active or convalescent COVID-19.

This clone was recorded once. V is TRBV18 and J is TRBJ2-2; 8 positions agree with TRBD2. Trimming removed 4 bases from V and 3 bases from J; junction bases left unmatched: 13. The germline V gene encodes CDR1 KGHSH and CDR2 LQKENI. There are 18 residues in the CDR3. The CDR3 DNA sequence: TGTGCCAGCTCACTACTCCGGGCGCGGGAGGCGCACACCGGGGAGCTGTTTTTT. Protein: CASSLLRAREAHTGELFF.

The chain is built from TRBV30 and TRBJ1-6, with 8 bases aligning to TRBD1. The V gene's germline CDR1 is GTSNPN and CDR2 SVGIG (reference sequence). The CDR3 is 13 residues long. The V and J ends lost 8 bases and 6 bases, in that order; junction bases with no gene match: 6. The CDR3, as DNA: TGTGCCCGAGGACAGGGAGGTAATTCACCCCTCCACTTT. Its protein is CARGQGGNSPLHF.

The chain combines TRBV2 with TRBJ1-5; no reliable D call. Between the trimmed V and J ends, which lost 7 bases and 2 bases, there was a span of 12 bases. Germline V gene lookup returns CDR1 SNHLY and CDR2 FYNNEI. CDR3 length: 14 amino acids. The CDR3 loop reads CASNDRRGNQPQHF. CDR3 in DNA: TGTGCCAGCAACGACCGGAGGGGCAATCAGCCCCAGCATTTT.

This sequence joins TRBV6-5 and TRBJ1-1; 12 nucleotides agree with TRBD1. V shed 6 bases, J shed 11 bases, and the junction held 7 bases outside the gene matches. Germline assignment: CDR1 MNHEY and CDR2 SVGAGI. The CDR3 loop spans 13 amino acids. CDR3 region: CASSGRDRGHAFF. The CDR3 DNA reads TGTGCCAGCAGCGGACGGGACAGGGGGCATGCTTTCTTT.

V is TRBV6-5 and J is TRBJ1-5; tentatively, D is TRBD1 (5 bases). Trimming cost V 5 bases and J 4 bases, with 12 bases left between them. Germline V lookup: CDR1 MNHEY, CDR2 SVGAGI. There are 14 residues in the CDR3. The CDR3 DNA sequence: TGTGCCAGCAGTACCCAGGGACTTAATCAGCCCCAGCATTTT. Translation: CASSTQGLNQPQHF.

The rearrangement links TRBV19 to TRBJ1-3; D gene unclear. CDR3 length: 16 amino acids. From germline, CDR1 is LNHDA and CDR2 SQIVND (reference sequence). The germline V and J ends were trimmed by 2 bases and 0 bases, with 11 bases remaining between them. This chain's CDR3 is CASSISGYASGNTIYF. CDR3 nucleotide sequence: TGTGCCAGTAGTATATCGGGATATGCCTCTGGAAACACCATATATTTT.

This clone was observed a handful of times. This chain connects TRBV24-1 to TRBJ2-5; 10 bases align to TRBD1. The V gene's germline CDR1 is KGHDR and CDR2 SFDVKD. The length of the CDR3 is 12 residues. J was trimmed by 2 bases and V by 10 bases; bases with no gene match: 0. CDR3 protein: CATDRGQETQYF. The CDR3 DNA reads TGTGCCACGGACAGGGGGCAAGAGACCCAGTACTTC.

The genes are TRBV7-2 and TRBJ1-1, with D tentatively TRBD1 (6 bases). Germline V gene sequence: CDR1 SGHTA, CDR2 FQGNSA. Trimming took 1 base from V and 1 from J, leaving 10 bases between them. The length of the CDR3 is 15 residues. The CDR3 protein is CASSLEGQPNTEAFF. CDR3 in DNA: TGTGCCAGCAGCTTAGAGGGACAACCGAACACTGAAGCTTTCTTT.

The DNA for the CDR3 is TGCGCCAGCAGCCAAATCCTCTCCTACAATGAGCAGTTCTTC. Protein sequence: CASSQILSYNEQFF. V usage is TRBV4-3 and J usage is TRBJ2-1; no definite D call. The CDR3 spans 14 residues. Germline lookup yields CDR1 LGHNA and CDR2 YSLEER. V was shortened by 2 bases and J by 0 bases, with 5 bases between the two germline ends.

The V call is TRBV6-5, the J call TRBJ1-1; TRBD1 might be the D (5 bases). The CDR3 covers 15 residues. The ends were cut back, 8 bases at V and 1 base at J, with 17 bases in the middle. Germline V lookup: CDR1 MNHEY, CDR2 SVGAGI. CDR3 in DNA: TGTGCCAGCCTCCCAGGGTATCCACCGAACACTGAAGCTTTCTTT. This codes for CASLPGYPPNTEAFF.

The chain is built from TRBV7-2 and TRBJ1-1; D unclear. The CDR3 totals 15 residues. Germline CDR1 SGHTA, CDR2 FQGNSA. Trimming pared 8 bases from V and 1 base from J, leaving 17 bases between. The CDR3 sequence is CASRPGSPRNTEAFF. The CDR3 coding sequence is TGTGCCAGCCGCCCAGGAAGCCCAAGGAACACTGAAGCTTTCTTT.

The V gene is TRBV2, the J gene TRBJ1-6; D is possibly TRBD1 (6 bases). Per germline, CDR1 SNHLY and CDR2 FYNNEI. The ends were cut back, 4 bases at V and 13 bases at J, with 20 bases in the middle. The CDR3 has 15 residues. CDR3 sequence reads: CASSGAGAAVAPLHF. The DNA for the CDR3 is TGTGCCAGCAGTGGGGCAGGGGCGGCCGTGGCGCCCCTCCACTTT.

J is TRBJ2-2 and V is TRBV30; 8 bases map to TRBD2. V lost 2 bases to trimming and J lost 8 bases; unmatched junction nucleotides: 10. The CDR3 is 15 residues long. Germline CDR1 and CDR2: GTSNPN and SVGIG (reference sequence). CDR3 in DNA: TGTGCCTGGAGTTCGGGGGGGCCAAACGCTGGGGAGCTGTTTTTT. It yields the protein CAWSSGGPNAGELFF.

This clone was seen ten or more times. The chain uses TRBV21-1 and TRBJ2-2; the tabulated D call, TRBD1, remains unverified against the DNA. TRBV21-1 represents a pseudogene. This CDR3 has 16 residues. The CDR3 reads CASSLYGQGHTGELFF. CDR3 coding DNA: TGTGCCAGCAGCCTTTACGGACAGGGTCACACCGGGGAGCTGTTTTTT.

The V call is TRBV19, the J call TRBJ2-7; TRBD2 is a possible D gene (6 bases). Germline V gene lookup returns CDR1 LNHDA and CDR2 SQIVND (reference sequence). This CDR3 is built from 14 residues. Trimming pared 5 bases from V and 6 bases from J, leaving 17 bases between. The DNA for the CDR3 is TGTGCCAGTAGTTCGCCGGGACTGGCCTCCGAGCAGTACTTC. It translates to CASSSPGLASEQYF.

This clone was seen more than once but under ten times. The J gene is TRBJ2-5, the V gene TRBV7-8; a possible D gene is TRBD1 (6 bases). The germline gives CDR1 SGHVS, CDR2 FQNEAQ. The CDR3 loop spans 14 amino acids. Trimming took 4 bases from V and 1 from J, leaving 10 bases between them. The CDR3 is CASSSRDTQETQYF. CDR3 sequence (DNA): TGTGCCAGCAGCTCCCGGGACACCCAAGAGACCCAGTACTTC.

V usage is TRBV11-3 and J usage is TRBJ2-2; 10 positions agree with TRBD1. Germline V gives CDR1 SGHNT, CDR2 YENEEA. This CDR3 contains 15 residues. The junction had 5 bases not matched to a gene; V was cut back by 5 bases and J by 5 bases. In nucleotides, the CDR3 is TGTGCCAGCAGCCCCGGGACAGGGGTTACCGGGGAGCTGTTTTTT. It encodes CASSPGTGVTGELFF.

This clone was detected once. The chain uses TRBV18 and TRBJ2-1, with 11 bases identical to TRBD2. Germline-derived CDR1 and CDR2 are KGHSH and LQKENI. The CDR3 totals 15 residues. V lost 0 bases and J lost 8; bases outside the gene matches: 3. The CDR3 sequence is CASSPPLAGADEQFF. The CDR3 DNA follows: TGTGCCAGCTCACCACCACTAGCGGGAGCAGATGAGCAGTTCTTC.

The chain joins TRBV9 to TRBJ1-1; 7 bases agree with TRBD1. With 0 bases clipped from V and 6 bases from J, the junction kept 11 bases outside the gene matches. CDR1 is SGDLS, CDR2 YYNGEE, per germline. The CDR3 is made up of 16 amino acids. This CDR3 is CASSVGQGGLTAEAFF. The CDR3 DNA sequence: TGTGCCAGCAGCGTAGGCCAAGGGGGCCTAACAGCTGAAGCTTTCTTT. Based on the CDR3 plus reference TRBV9 and TRBJ1-1, the full variable domain is DSGVTQTPKHLITATGQRVTLRCSPRSGDLSVYWYQQSLDQGLQFLIQYYNGEERAKGNILERFSAQQFPDLHSELNLSSLELGDSALYFCASSVGQGGLTAEAFFGQGTRLTVV.

The chain joins TRBV7-2 to TRBJ2-1; D is perhaps TRBD2 (6 bases). The CDR3 spans 13 residues. The germline CDR1 and CDR2 sequences are SGHTA and FQGNSA. V was pared by 5 bases and J by 7 bases, with 12 bases between. CDR3 in amino acids: CASSQTRGNEQFF. The CDR3 region has the DNA TGTGCCAGCAGCCAGACTAGAGGAAATGAGCAGTTCTTC.

There are a few counts of this clone. The V call is TRBV7-2, the J call TRBJ1-6; perhaps TRBD1 as D (6 bases). Per germline, CDR1 SGHTA and CDR2 FQGNSA. The ends were cut back, 5 bases at V and 7 bases at J, with 15 bases in the middle. This CDR3 is 15 amino acids long. For the CDR3, the DNA is TGTGCCAGCAGCCGTGTCACAGGGCAGAATTCACCCCTCCACTTT. Translated: CASSRVTGQNSPLHF. Filled out from reference TRBV7-2 and TRBJ1-6, the complete variable domain reads GAGVSQSPSNKVTEKGKDVELRCDPISGHTALYWYRQSLGQGLEFLIYFQGNSAPDKSGLPSDRFSAERTGGSVSTLTIQRTQQEDSAVYLCASSRVTGQNSPLHFGNGTRLTVT.

This chain uses TRBV7-2 with TRBJ1-2; the D is unclear. This CDR3 is built from 14 residues. In germline, CDR1 is SGHTA, CDR2 FQGNSA. Trimming stripped 0 bases from V and 6 bases from J, with 11 bases between. For the CDR3, the DNA is TGTGCCAGCAGCTTAGCGAGGCCATTAGATGGCTACACCTTC. It encodes CASSLARPLDGYTF.